Listed below are T cell receptor beta chains from one sample, sequenced in a study of T cells after yellow fever vaccination. MiXCR was run by TCRdb on the 5' RACE reads, yielding one entry per CDR3 protein. The sample holds just under 600,000 distinct CDR3 sequences, about 13% seen once. The sample consisted of PBMCs, taken on the day of the yellow fever booster vaccination. The source of these receptors is a man aged 25-45 years who received the YFV17D yellow fever vaccine. Both conserved end residues are part of each CDR3. A D gene is named only where the DNA matches it firmly. The size field is filled for only some rows; it gives once, few, many or a size class.

d_gene,j_gene,abundance,v_gene,CDR3nt,CDR3aa
-,TRBJ2-5,few,TRBV7-2,TGTGCCAGCAGCGCACCGGGGACCACCCAAGAGACCCAGTACTTC,CASSAPGTTQETQYF
-,TRBJ2-7,-,TRBV14,TGTGCCAGCAGCCGCCCGAGCATCGACGAGCAGTACTTC,CASSRPSIDEQYF
-,TRBJ1-5,-,TRBV3-1,TGTGCCAGCAGCCAAGACGAGGTTCAGCCCCAGCATTTT,CASSQDEVQPQHF
TRBD2,TRBJ2-7,few,TRBV29-1,TGCAGCGTTGGGGACTACTACGAGCAGTACTTC,CSVGDYYEQYF
TRBD2,TRBJ2-1,many,TRBV7-2,TGTGCCAGCAGCTTAGACGGGACTAGCGGGAGCCGTGAGCAGTTCTTC,CASSLDGTSGSREQFF
-,TRBJ2-2,-,TRBV2,TGTGCCAGCAGTGAAGTCGCGGCCACCGGGGAGCTGTTTTTT,CASSEVAATGELFF
TRBD2,TRBJ2-1,few,TRBV30,TGTGCCTGGAGCCCACTAGCGGGAGGGCAGAAGTTCTTC,CAWSPLAGGQKFF
-,TRBJ2-1,-,TRBV29-1,TGCAGCGTTGACCCCGGCGAAAATGAGCAGTTCTTC,CSVDPGENEQFF
-,TRBJ1-1,-,TRBV12-3/TRBV12-4,TGTGCCAGCGGTTGGAACACTGAAGCTTTCTTT,CASGWNTEAFF
-,TRBJ2-3,-,TRBV20-1,TGCAGTGTCATCAACGACCGGGACACCTACACAGATACGCAGTATTTT,CSVINDRDTYTDTQYF
TRBD2,TRBJ2-1,few,TRBV12-3/TRBV12-4,TGTGCCAGCAGGGGACTATTGGGACGGGATGAGCAGTTCTTC,CASRGLLGRDEQFF
-,TRBJ2-1,-,TRBV5-1,TGCGCCAGCAGCTTGGGGGGCCTGGGGGCGCGTAATGAGCAGTTCTTC,CASSLGGLGARNEQFF
TRBD1,TRBJ2-7,few,TRBV4-1,TGCGCCAGCAGCCAAGCTAGGACAGGGGGCTGGGACGAGCAGTACTTC,CASSQARTGGWDEQYF
TRBD2,TRBJ2-3,-,TRBV3-1,TGTGCCAGCAGCCGACCGGGACTAGCTCGTACAGATACGCAGTATTTT,CASSRPGLARTDTQYF